This note documents a single T cell receptor beta chain sequence. These data are taken from a study of PD-L1 blockade in urothelial cancer. The protocol was immunoSEQ multiplex PCR, while the TCRdb copy is restricted to in-frame clones and leaves out a portion. The data hold about 51,000 clones, with 85% to 90% observed a single time. There are 12 residues in the CDR3. The germline V and J ends were trimmed by 8 bases and 3 bases, with 7 bases remaining between them. Germline-derived CDR1 and CDR2 are MNHNS and SASEGT. Time point in this sample: pretreatment peripheral blood. J is TRBJ1-4 and V is TRBV6-1; TRBD1 might be the D (5 bases). The sequences come from PBMCs, collected around atezolizumab (anti-PD-L1) treatment. This TCR was recovered from a man in his sixties with urothelial cancer. CDR3: CASGGANEKLFF. The CDR3 DNA follows: TGTGCCAGCGGGGGGGCTAATGAAAAACTGTTTTTT.